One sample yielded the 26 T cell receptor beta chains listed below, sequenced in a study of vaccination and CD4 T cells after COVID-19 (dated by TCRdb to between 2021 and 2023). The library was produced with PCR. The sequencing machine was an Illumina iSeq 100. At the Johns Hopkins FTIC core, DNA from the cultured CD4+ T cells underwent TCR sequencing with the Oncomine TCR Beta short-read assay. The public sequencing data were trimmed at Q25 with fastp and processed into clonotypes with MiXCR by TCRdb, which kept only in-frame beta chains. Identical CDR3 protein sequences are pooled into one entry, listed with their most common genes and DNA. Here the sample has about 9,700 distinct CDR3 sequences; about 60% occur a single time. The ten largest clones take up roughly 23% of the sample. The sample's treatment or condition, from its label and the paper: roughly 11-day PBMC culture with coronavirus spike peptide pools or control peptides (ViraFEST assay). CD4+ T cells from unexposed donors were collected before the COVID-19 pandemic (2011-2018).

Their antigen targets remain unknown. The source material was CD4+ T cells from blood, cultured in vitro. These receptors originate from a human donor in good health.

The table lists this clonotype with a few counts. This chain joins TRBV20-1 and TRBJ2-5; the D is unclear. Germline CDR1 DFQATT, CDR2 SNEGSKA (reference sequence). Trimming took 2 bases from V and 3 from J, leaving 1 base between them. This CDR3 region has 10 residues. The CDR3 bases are TGCAGTGCTAGAAAAGAGACCCAGTACTTC. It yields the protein CSARKETQYF.

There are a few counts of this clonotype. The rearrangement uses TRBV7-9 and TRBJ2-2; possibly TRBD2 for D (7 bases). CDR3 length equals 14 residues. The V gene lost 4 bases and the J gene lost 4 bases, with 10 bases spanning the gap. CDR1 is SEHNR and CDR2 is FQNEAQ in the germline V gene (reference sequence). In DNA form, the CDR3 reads TGTGCCAGCAGCTGGGGGGGCGGCACCGGGGAGCTGTTTTTT. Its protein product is CASSWGGGTGELFF.

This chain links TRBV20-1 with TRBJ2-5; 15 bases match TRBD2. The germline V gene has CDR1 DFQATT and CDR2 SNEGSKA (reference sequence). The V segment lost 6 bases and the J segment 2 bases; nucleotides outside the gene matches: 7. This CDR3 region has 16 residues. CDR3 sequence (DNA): TGCAGTGCCCCGGGACTAGCGGGGGGTTGGCAAGAGACCCAGTACTTC. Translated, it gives CSAPGLAGGWQETQYF.

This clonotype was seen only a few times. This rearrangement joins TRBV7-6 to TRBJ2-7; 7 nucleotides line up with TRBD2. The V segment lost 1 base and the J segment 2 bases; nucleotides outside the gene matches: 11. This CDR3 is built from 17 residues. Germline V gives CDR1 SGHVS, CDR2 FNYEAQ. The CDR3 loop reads CASSLVPSGKGPYEQYF. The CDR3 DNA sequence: TGTGCCAGCAGCTTAGTGCCTAGCGGAAAAGGTCCCTACGAGCAGTACTTC.

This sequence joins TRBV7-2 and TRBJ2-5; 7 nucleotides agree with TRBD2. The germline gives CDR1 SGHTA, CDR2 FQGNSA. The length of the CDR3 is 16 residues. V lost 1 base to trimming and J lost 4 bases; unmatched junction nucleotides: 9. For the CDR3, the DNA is TGTGCCAGCAGCTTAGGTACAGCGTGGGGGGGAGAGACCCAGTACTTC. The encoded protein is CASSLGTAWGGETQYF.

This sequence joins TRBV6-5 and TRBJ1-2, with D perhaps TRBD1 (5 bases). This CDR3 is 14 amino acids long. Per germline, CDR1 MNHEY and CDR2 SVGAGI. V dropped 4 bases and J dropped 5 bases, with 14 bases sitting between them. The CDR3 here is CASSSPGGGYGYTF. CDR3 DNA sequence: TGTGCCAGCAGTTCCCCGGGGGGTGGGTATGGCTACACCTTC.

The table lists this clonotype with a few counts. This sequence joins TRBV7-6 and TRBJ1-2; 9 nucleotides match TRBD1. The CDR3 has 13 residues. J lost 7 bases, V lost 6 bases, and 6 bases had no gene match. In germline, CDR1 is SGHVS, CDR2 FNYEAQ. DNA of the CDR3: TGTGCCAGCAGTCCACAGGGGGCGACTGGCTACACCTTC. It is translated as CASSPQGATGYTF.

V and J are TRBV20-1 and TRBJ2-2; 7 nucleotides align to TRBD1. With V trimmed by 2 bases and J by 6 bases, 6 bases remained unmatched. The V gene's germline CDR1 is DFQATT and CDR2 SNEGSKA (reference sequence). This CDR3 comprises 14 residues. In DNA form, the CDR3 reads TGCAGTGCTAGACCCGGGACAGACGCCGGGGAGCTGTTTTTT. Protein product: CSARPGTDAGELFF.

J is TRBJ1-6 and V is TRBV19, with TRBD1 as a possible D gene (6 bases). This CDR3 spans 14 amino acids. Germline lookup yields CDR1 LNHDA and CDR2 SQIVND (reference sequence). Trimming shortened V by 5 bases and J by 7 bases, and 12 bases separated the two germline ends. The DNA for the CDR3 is TGTGCCAGTAGTCGAGGACAGTCAAATTCACCCCTCCACTTT. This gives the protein CASSRGQSNSPLHF.

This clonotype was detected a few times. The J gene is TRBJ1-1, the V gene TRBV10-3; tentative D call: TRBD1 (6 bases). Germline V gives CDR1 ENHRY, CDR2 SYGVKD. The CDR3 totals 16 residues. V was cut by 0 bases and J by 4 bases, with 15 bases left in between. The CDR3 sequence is CAISESILGGPTEAFF. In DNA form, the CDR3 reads TGTGCCATCAGTGAGTCGATATTGGGGGGGCCCACTGAAGCTTTCTTT.

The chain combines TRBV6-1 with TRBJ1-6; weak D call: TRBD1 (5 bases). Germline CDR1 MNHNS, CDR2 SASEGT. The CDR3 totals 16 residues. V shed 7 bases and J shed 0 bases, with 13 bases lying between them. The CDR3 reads CASIRGAASYNSPLHF. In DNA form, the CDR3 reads TGTGCCAGCATTAGGGGCGCTGCCTCCTATAATTCACCCCTCCACTTT.

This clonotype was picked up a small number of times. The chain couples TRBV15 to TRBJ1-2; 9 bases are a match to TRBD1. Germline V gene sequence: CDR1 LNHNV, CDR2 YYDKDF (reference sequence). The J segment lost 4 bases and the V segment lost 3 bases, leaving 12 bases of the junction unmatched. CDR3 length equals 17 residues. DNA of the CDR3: TGTGCCACCAGCAGTGATCACCGGGACAGGGTAGCCTATGGCTACACCTTC. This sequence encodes CATSSDHRDRVAYGYTF.

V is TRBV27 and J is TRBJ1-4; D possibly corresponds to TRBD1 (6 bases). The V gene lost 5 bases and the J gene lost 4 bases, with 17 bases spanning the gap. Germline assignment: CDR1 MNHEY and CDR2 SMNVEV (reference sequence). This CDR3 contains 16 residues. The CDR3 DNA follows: TGTGCCAGCAGTAGAACCCCAGGGGCCTTTAATGAAAAACTGTTTTTT. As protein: CASSRTPGAFNEKLFF.

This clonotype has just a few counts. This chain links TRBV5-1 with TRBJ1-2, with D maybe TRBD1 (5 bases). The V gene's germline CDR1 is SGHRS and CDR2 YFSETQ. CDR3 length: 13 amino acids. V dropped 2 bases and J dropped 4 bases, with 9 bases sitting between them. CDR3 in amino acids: CASSLGASYGYTF. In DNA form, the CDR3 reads TGCGCCAGCAGCTTAGGGGCGAGCTATGGCTACACCTTC.

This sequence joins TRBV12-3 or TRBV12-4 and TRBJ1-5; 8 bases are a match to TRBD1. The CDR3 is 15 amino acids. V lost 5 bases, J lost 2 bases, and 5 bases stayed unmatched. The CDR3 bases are TGTGCCAGCAGTCGCTCAGGGGGCGGCAATCAGCCCCAGCATTTT. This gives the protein CASSRSGGGNQPQHF.

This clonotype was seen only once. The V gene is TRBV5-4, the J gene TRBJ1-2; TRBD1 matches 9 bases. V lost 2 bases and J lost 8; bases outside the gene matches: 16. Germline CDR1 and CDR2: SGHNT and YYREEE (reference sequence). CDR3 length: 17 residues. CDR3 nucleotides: TGTGCCAGCAGCTTCCCGGGACAGGGCCCACTCGCGGGGGGCTACACCTTC. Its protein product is CASSFPGQGPLAGGYTF.

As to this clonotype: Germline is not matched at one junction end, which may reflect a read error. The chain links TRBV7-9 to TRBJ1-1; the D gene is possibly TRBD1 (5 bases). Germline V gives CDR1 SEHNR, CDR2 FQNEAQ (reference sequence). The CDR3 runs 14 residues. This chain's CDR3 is CASSLAGVLTEAFF. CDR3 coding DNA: TGCGCCAGCAGCTTGGCGGGGGTTTTAACTGAAGCTTTCTTT.

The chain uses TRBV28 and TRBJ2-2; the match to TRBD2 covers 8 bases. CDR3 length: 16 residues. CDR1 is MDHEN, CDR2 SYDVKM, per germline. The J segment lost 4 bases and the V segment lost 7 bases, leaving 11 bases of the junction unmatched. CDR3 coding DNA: TGTGCCAGCACGACCCCAGGACTAGCCCCCACCGGGGAGCTGTTTTTT. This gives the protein CASTTPGLAPTGELFF.

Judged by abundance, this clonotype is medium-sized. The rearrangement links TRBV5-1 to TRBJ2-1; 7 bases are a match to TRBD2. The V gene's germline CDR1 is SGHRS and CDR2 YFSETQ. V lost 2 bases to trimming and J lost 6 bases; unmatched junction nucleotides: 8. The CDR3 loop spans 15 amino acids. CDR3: CASSLEWTRSNEQFF. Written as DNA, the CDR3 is TGCGCCAGCAGCTTAGAATGGACTAGGAGCAATGAGCAGTTCTTC.

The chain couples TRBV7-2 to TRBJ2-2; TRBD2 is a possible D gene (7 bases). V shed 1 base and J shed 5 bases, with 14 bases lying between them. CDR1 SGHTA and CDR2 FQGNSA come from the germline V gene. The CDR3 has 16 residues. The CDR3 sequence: CASSLDGGARTGELFF. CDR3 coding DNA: TGTGCCAGCAGCTTAGATGGGGGGGCCAGAACCGGGGAGCTGTTTTTT. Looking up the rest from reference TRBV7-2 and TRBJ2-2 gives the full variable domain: GAGVSQSPSNKVTEKGKDVELRCDPISGHTALYWYRQSLGQGLEFLIYFQGNSAPDKSGLPSDRFSAERTGGSVSTLTIQRTQQEDSAVYLCASSLDGGARTGELFFGEGSRLTVL.

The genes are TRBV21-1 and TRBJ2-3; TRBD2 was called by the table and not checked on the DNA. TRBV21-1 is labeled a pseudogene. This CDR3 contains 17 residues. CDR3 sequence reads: CASSRDLAAVSTDTQYF. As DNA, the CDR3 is TGTGCCAGCAGCCGAGATCTAGCGGCGGTTAGCACAGATACGCAGTATTTT.

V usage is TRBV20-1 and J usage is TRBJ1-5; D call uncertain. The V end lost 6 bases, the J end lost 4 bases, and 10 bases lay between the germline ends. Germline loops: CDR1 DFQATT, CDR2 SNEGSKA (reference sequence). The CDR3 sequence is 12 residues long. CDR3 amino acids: CSARRANQPQHF. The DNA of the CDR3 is TGCAGTGCAAGAAGGGCGAATCAGCCCCAGCATTTT.

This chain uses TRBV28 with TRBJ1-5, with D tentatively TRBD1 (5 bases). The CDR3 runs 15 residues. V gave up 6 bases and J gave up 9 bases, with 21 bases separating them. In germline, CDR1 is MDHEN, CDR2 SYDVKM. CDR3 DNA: TGTGCCAGCAGACCCCGCGGGGCCCGTCATGGGCCCCAGCATTTT. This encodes CASRPRGARHGPQHF. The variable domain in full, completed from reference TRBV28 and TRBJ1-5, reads DVKVTQSSRYLVKRTGEKVFLECVQDMDHENMFWYRQDPGLGLRLIYFSYDVKMKEKGDIPEGYSVSREKKERFSLILESASTNQTSMYLCASRPRGARHGPQHFGDGTRLSIL.

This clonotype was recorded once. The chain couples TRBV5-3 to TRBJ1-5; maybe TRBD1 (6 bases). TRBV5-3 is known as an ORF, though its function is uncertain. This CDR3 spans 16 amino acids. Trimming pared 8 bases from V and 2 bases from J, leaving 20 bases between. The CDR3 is CASRARDRSGNQPQHF. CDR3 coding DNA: TGTGCCAGCAGGGCAAGAGACAGGAGTGGCAATCAGCCCCAGCATTTT.

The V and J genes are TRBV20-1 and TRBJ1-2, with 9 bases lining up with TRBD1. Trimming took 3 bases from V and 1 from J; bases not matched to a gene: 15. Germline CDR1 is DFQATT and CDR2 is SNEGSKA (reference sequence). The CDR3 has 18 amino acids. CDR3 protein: CSASPRISMTGGNYGYTF. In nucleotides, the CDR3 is TGCAGTGCTAGTCCCCGCATTTCTATGACAGGGGGTAACTATGGCTACACCTTC.

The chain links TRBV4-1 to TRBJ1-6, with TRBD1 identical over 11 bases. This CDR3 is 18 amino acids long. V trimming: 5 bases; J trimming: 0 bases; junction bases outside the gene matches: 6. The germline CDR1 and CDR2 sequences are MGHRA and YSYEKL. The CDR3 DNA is TGCGCCAGCAGCGAAGGACAGGGGGCTTTCTCCTATAATTCACCCCTCCACTTT. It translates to CASSEGQGAFSYNSPLHF.